Detailed here is one T cell receptor beta chain. Antigen unknown. The genomic DNA of each subset was split evenly across several immunoSEQ plates. Repertoires were generated with immunoSEQ multiplex PCR, while TCRdb's copy carries only in-frame clones and drops some. The sample shows about 2.2 million clones, about 94% of them seen only once. This sample was taken from a study of shared clonotypes between healthy human individuals. Broader study findings: Memory subsets had estimated richness that was generally smaller than that of naive subsets.

CD45RO negativity and positive selection for CCR7 defined naive CD8 cells, a population that excluded terminally differentiated effector memory CD45RA+ cells. The trim removed 0 bases at V and 5 bases at J, leaving 9 bases unmatched. The CDR3 spans 18 residues. CDR1 is LNHNV, CDR2 YYDKDF, per germline (reference sequence). The receptor was isolated from a young man in good health. Some clones in this sample may be carry-over from other donors' samples. V and J are TRBV15 and TRBJ2-2, with 10 bases identical to TRBD2. Sequenced material: naive CD8+ T cells from PBMCs. DNA of the CDR3: TGTGCCACCAGCAGAGATCGGGGGTCTAGCGGGAGAACCGGGGAGCTGTTTTTT. Its protein product is CATSRDRGSSGRTGELFF.